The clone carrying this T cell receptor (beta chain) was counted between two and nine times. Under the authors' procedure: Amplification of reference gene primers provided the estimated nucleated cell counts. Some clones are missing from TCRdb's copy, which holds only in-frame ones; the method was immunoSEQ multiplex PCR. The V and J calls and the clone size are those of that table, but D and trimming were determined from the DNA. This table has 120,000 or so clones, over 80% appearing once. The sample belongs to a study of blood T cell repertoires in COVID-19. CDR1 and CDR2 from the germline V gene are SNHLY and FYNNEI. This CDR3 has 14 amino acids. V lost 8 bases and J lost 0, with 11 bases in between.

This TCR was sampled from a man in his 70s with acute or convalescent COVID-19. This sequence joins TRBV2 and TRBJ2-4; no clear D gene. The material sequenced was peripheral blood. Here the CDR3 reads CASGLQLAKNIQYF. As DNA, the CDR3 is TGTGCCAGCGGGCTGCAGCTAGCCAAAAACATTCAGTACTTC.